The source of this T cell receptor (beta chain) is a study of blood T cell repertoires in COVID-19. Study at large: COVID-19 samples, acute and convalescent, were from the United States, Italy and Spain. The analysed material was cDNA or gDNA that came from T cells, B-cell-depleted T cells, or PBMCs.

In the original workflow: Nucleated cell number was recorded as an estimate derived from reference gene primer amplification. The protocol was immunoSEQ multiplex PCR, while the TCRdb copy is restricted to in-frame clones and leaves out a portion. The D gene and trimming were derived from the DNA, and the V and J assignments and clone size from that table. The table has around 300,000 clones, around 89% seen once; the top ten hold 3.7%. From germline, CDR1 is SNHLY and CDR2 FYNNEI. V dropped 5 bases and J dropped 6 bases, with 5 bases sitting between them. The length of the CDR3 is 11 residues. Sequencing was carried out using peripheral blood. The V gene is TRBV2, the J gene TRBJ1-3; D remains unclear. The clonotype comes from a woman aged 40 to 50 with acute or convalescent COVID-19. The CDR3 DNA is TGTGCCAGCAGTCGAGAAAACACCATATATTTT. Protein product: CASSRENTIYF.